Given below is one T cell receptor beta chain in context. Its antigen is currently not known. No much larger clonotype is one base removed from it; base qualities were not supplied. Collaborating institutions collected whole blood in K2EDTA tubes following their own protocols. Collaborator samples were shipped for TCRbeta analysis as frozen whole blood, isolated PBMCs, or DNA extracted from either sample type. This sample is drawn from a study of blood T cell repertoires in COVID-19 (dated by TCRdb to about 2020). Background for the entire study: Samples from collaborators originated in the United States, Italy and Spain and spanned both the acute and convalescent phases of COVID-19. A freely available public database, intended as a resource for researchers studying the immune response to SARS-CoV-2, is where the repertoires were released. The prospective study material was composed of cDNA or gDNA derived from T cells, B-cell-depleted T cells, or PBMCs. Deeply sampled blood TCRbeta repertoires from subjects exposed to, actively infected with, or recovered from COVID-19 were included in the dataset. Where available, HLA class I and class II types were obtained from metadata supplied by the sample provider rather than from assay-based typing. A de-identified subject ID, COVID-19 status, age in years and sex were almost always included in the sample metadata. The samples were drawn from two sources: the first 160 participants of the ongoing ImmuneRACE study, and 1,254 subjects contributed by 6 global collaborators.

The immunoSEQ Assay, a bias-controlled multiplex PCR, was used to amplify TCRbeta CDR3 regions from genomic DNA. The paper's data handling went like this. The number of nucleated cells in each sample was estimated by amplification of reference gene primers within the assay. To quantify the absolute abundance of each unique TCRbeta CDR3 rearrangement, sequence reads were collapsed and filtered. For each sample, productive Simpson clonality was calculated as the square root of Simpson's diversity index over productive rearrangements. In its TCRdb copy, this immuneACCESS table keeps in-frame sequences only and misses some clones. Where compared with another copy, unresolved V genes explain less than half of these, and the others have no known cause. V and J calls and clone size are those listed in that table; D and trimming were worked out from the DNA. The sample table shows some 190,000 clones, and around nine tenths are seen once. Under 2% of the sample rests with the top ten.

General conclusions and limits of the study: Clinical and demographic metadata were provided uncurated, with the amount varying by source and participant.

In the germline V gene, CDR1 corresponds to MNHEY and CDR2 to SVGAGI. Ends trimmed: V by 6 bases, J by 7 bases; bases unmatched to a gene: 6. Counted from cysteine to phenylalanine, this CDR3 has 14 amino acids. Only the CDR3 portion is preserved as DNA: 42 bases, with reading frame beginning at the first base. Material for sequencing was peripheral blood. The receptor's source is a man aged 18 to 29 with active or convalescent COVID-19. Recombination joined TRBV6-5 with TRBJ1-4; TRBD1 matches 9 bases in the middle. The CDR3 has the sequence CASRPQGASEKLFF. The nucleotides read TGTGCCAGCAGGCCACAGGGGGCGAGTGAAAAACTGTTTTTT.